Below are 10 T cell receptor beta chains sequenced from a single sample in a study of siplizumab effects on memory and regulatory T cells. TCRdb keeps only in-frame clones here, not all; method: immunoSEQ multiplex PCR. The repertoire holds about 69,000 clones, with about 90% as singletons. Sequenced sample: Tregs sorted from blood. The origin of the receptors is a human donor in good health.

This sequence joins TRBV5-8 and TRBJ2-1; D is tentatively TRBD1 or TRBD2 (5 bases each). The V end lost 0 bases, the J end lost 5 bases, and 15 bases lay between the germline ends. The length of the CDR3 is 16 residues. Germline V CDR1 and CDR2: SGHTS, YDEGEE. The CDR3, as DNA: TGTGCCAGCAGCTTGGCAGTTGAGGGGCCCCACAATGAGCAGTTCTTC. Protein product: CASSLAVEGPHNEQFF.

J is TRBJ2-1 and V is TRBV7-2; 8 nucleotides agree with TRBD1. CDR3 size: 14 residues. With V trimmed by 5 bases and J by 6 bases, 6 bases remained unmatched. Germline V CDR1 and CDR2: SGHTA, FQGNSA. CDR3 coding DNA: TGTGCCAGCAGCCCCGACAGGGGAGCCAATGAGCAGTTCTTC. It yields the protein CASSPDRGANEQFF.

The CDR3 nucleotides are TGTGCCAGCAGCCAAGATGGGGTGGACGAGCAGTACTTC. This encodes CASSQDGVDEQYF. The chain joins TRBV4-2 to TRBJ2-7; D unclear. Germline V gene sequence: CDR1 LGHNA, CDR2 YNFKEQ. This CDR3 comprises 13 residues. V was pared by 0 bases and J by 5 bases, with 8 bases between.

The rearrangement links TRBV5-1 to TRBJ2-2, with D unclear. The length of the CDR3 is 14 residues. Between the trimmed V and J ends, which lost 0 bases and 6 bases, there was a span of 9 bases. Germline CDR1 is SGHRS and CDR2 is YFSETQ. The CDR3 region has the DNA TGCGCCAGCAGCTTGGCCCAAGGATCCGGGGAGCTGTTTTTT. Translating it yields CASSLAQGSGELFF.

This sequence joins TRBV27 and TRBJ2-1, with 8 bases lining up with TRBD2. This CDR3 is 15 amino acids long. The V and J ends lost 2 bases and 9 bases, in that order; junction bases with no gene match: 9. CDR1 is MNHEY, CDR2 SMNVEV, per germline (reference sequence). This chain's CDR3 is CASSLANGRAFEQFF. The DNA of the CDR3 is TGTGCCAGCAGTTTAGCGAACGGGAGGGCCTTTGAGCAGTTCTTC.

V usage is TRBV5-1 and J usage is TRBJ2-2, with 7 bases aligning to TRBD1. The CDR3 runs 14 residues. Germline trimming cut 9 bases from V and 4 bases from J; bases unmatched to any gene: 9. Germline CDR1 reads SGHRS; CDR2 reads YFSETQ. The CDR3 DNA is TGCGCCACCCATTGGGCAGGGGGCACCGGGGAGCTGTTTTTT. Its protein product is CATHWAGGTGELFF.

This clone was seen only a few times. The J gene is TRBJ2-7, the V gene TRBV15; 7 bases map to TRBD1. CDR1 is LNHNV, CDR2 YYDKDF, per germline (reference sequence). V was pared by 1 base and J by 6 bases, with 3 bases of the junction left unmatched. CDR3 size: 13 residues. CDR3 region: CATSRVRDSEQYF. Here the CDR3 DNA reads TGTGCCACCAGCAGAGTCAGGGACAGCGAGCAGTACTTC.

V and J are TRBV4-2 and TRBJ2-1, with a possible D match to TRBD1 (6 bases). Germline V CDR1 and CDR2: LGHNA, YNFKEQ. The CDR3 is made up of 15 amino acids. The V gene lost 0 bases and the J gene lost 1 base, with 7 bases spanning the gap. The CDR3 bases are TGTGCCAGCAGCCAAGAGCAGGGGTCCTACAATGAGCAGTTCTTC. Translation gives CASSQEQGSYNEQFF.

This clone was observed a single time. The chain links TRBV10-3 to TRBJ2-7; 7 nucleotides line up with TRBD1. CDR1 is ENHRY and CDR2 is SYGVKD in the germline V gene. Losses at the gene ends were 6 bases for V and 2 bases for J; bases not matched to a gene: 7. This CDR3 is 14 amino acids long. This CDR3 is CAISTGTVTYEQYF. CDR3 in DNA: TGTGCCATCAGCACCGGGACAGTTACCTACGAGCAGTACTTC.

CDR3 protein: CASSKGGLDTEAFF. The DNA for the CDR3 is TGTGCCAGTAGTAAAGGGGGCTTGGACACTGAAGCTTTCTTT. The chain is built from TRBV19 and TRBJ1-1; 7 bases are a match to TRBD1. This CDR3 has 14 amino acids. V dropped 4 bases and J dropped 3; count of bases not matched to a gene: 5. Germline V gives CDR1 LNHDA, CDR2 SQIVND (reference sequence).